Shown below are 14 T cell receptor beta chains from a single sample sequenced in a study of T cell responses to AZD1222 COVID-19 vaccine. Profiling relied on immunoSEQ multiplex PCR, and the TCRdb table lists in-frame clones only, not all of them. Seen here are about 120,000 clones, about 90% observed once, and the top ten hold over 8.5%. Material: peripheral blood, obtained on day 0 of AZD1222 vaccination. These receptor sequences come from an adult in good health.

The V call is TRBV7-2, the J call TRBJ1-5; TRBD1 matches at 8 bases. Germline trimming cut 4 bases from V and 7 bases from J; bases unmatched to any gene: 12. CDR3 size: 16 residues. Germline CDR1 reads SGHTA; CDR2 reads FQGNSA. The DNA of the CDR3 is TGTGCCAGCAGCTGGACAGGGATGCTCTCAAGACAGCCCCAGCATTTT. Encoded protein: CASSWTGMLSRQPQHF.

The chain couples TRBV28 to TRBJ1-5; D gene ambiguous. V gave up 6 bases and J gave up 5 bases, with 14 bases separating them. Germline values: CDR1 MDHEN, CDR2 SYDVKM. The CDR3 sequence is 14 residues long. CDR3 amino acids: CASRRESSDQPQHF. CDR3 bases: TGTGCCAGCAGGCGGGAGTCCAGCGATCAGCCCCAGCATTTT.

This chain joins TRBV24-1 and TRBJ2-3; D is perhaps TRBD1 (5 bases). Between the trimmed V and J ends, which lost 7 bases and 4 bases, there was a span of 14 bases. The CDR3 is 14 amino acids. Germline V gene data show CDR1 as KGHDR and CDR2 as SFDVKD. CDR3 sequence (DNA): TGTGCCACCAGCCCTAAGGGGTTGGCAGATACGCAGTATTTT. This translates into CATSPKGLADTQYF.

The chain employs TRBV5-4 and TRBJ1-4; tentative D call: TRBD1 (5 bases). Between the trimmed V and J ends, which lost 0 bases and 7 bases, there was a span of 13 bases. The length of the CDR3 is 15 residues. From germline, CDR1 is SGHNT and CDR2 YYREEE (reference sequence). The DNA for the CDR3 is TGTGCCAGCAGCTTGGAAGGGGATAAGATTGAAAAACTGTTTTTT. Translated: CASSLEGDKIEKLFF.

There are a few counts of this clone. The gene calls are TRBV19 and TRBJ1-1, with TRBD1 identical over 9 bases. J was trimmed by 1 base and V by 5 bases; bases with no gene match: 5. Germline loops: CDR1 LNHDA, CDR2 SQIVND (reference sequence). This CDR3 spans 15 amino acids. DNA of the CDR3: TGTGCCAGTAGTGCAGGACAGGGGTGGAACACTGAAGCTTTCTTT. Its translation: CASSAGQGWNTEAFF.

V is TRBV5-1 and J is TRBJ2-1; 9 nucleotides line up with TRBD2. The V gene end was trimmed by 1 base and the J gene end by 4 bases; junction bases not matched to a gene: 3. Germline V gives CDR1 SGHRS, CDR2 YFSETQ. This CDR3 is built from 15 residues. In DNA form, the CDR3 reads TGCGCCAGCAGCTTGTCCCTAGCGGGGTACAATGAGCAGTTCTTC. Translating it yields CASSLSLAGYNEQFF. Drawing the rest from reference TRBV5-1 and TRBJ2-1, the complete variable domain is KAGVTQTPRYLIKTRGQQVTLSCSPISGHRSVSWYQQTPGQGLQFLFEYFSETQRNKGNFPGRFSGRQFSNSRSEMNVSTLELGDSALYLCASSLSLAGYNEQFFGPGTRLTVL.

The chain has TRBV27 and TRBJ2-7; 7 bases line up with TRBD1. J was trimmed by 5 bases and V by 6 bases; bases with no gene match: 10. CDR1 is MNHEY, CDR2 SMNVEV, per germline (reference sequence). The length of the CDR3 is 14 residues. CDR3 residues: CASSFRGGGHEQYF. The CDR3 coding sequence is TGTGCCAGCAGCTTTAGAGGGGGCGGCCACGAGCAGTACTTC.

The V gene is TRBV18, the J gene TRBJ1-2; TRBD1 matches 10 bases. The CDR3 is made up of 14 amino acids. In germline, CDR1 is KGHSH, CDR2 LQKENI. V lost 6 bases and J lost 2; bases outside the gene matches: 3. The CDR3 loop reads CASSPGQGNYGYTF. The CDR3 bases are TGTGCCAGCTCTCCGGGACAGGGGAACTATGGCTACACCTTC.

V is TRBV3-1 (or the pseudogene TRBV3-2) and J is TRBJ1-4, with 8 bases aligning to TRBD1. This CDR3 spans 15 amino acids. Germline V gives CDR1 LGHDT, CDR2 YNNKEL (reference sequence). V lost 1 base to trimming and J lost 7 bases; unmatched junction nucleotides: 5. The CDR3 protein is CASSQAGGTAEKLFF. Here the CDR3 DNA reads TGTGCCAGCAGCCAAGCAGGGGGCACGGCTGAAAAACTGTTTTTT.

This sequence joins TRBV6-6 and TRBJ2-6; 11 nucleotides agree with TRBD2. V lost 5 bases and J lost 0; bases outside the gene matches: 9. CDR3 length equals 19 residues. Per the germline V gene, CDR1 is MNHNY and CDR2 is SVGAGI (reference sequence). CDR3 residues: CASSRTTSGVGSGANVLTF. In DNA, the CDR3 is TGTGCCAGCAGTCGCACGACTAGCGGGGTGGGCTCTGGGGCCAACGTCCTGACTTTC.

A single count supports this clone. The chain links TRBV12-3 or TRBV12-4 to TRBJ2-5; no clear D. V lost 3 bases and J lost 5, with 4 bases in between. The CDR3 sequence is 11 residues long. The CDR3 nucleotides read TGTGCCAGCAGTTTTGGGGAGACCCAGTACTTC. Protein: CASSFGETQYF.

V is TRBV7-3 and J is TRBJ1-1; D is uncertain. V was trimmed by 5 bases and J by 0 bases, leaving 10 bases between them. CDR1 and CDR2 from the germline V gene are SGHTA and FQGTGA. This CDR3 region has 14 residues. This CDR3 is CASSPSTMNTEAFF. CDR3 bases: TGTGCCAGCAGCCCATCGACCATGAACACTGAAGCTTTCTTT.

This chain uses TRBV5-1 with TRBJ2-4; 8 nucleotides agree with TRBD2. The V gene end was trimmed by 4 bases and the J gene end by 5 bases; junction bases not matched to a gene: 5. The CDR3 is 14 amino acids. The germline V gene has CDR1 SGHRS and CDR2 YFSETQ. CDR3 coding DNA: TGCGCCAGCAGCGGCGGGGGGCCCCAAAACATTCAGTACTTC. It translates to CASSGGGPQNIQYF.

The chain couples TRBV5-4 to TRBJ2-7; D possibly corresponds to TRBD2 (5 bases). The CDR3 extends over 15 amino acids. The V gene's germline CDR1 is SGHNT and CDR2 YYREEE (reference sequence). V shed 0 bases and J shed 0 bases, with 10 bases lying between them. The CDR3 DNA reads as TGTGCCAGCAGCTTGGGGAGTGGGAGCTCCTACGAGCAGTACTTC. Its protein product is CASSLGSGSSYEQYF.